The 30 T cell receptor beta chains given below trace back to one sample, sequenced in a study of cytomegalovirus exposure and HLA in healthy donors. 13 Jbeta primers and 60 Vbeta primers were used for the PCR. Sequencing was performed with immunoSEQ multiplex PCR; in TCRdb, only in-frame clones are kept and a portion is missing. The top ten clones hold about 0.62% of a sample with roughly 150,000 clones, about 80% of them seen once. Sequences were obtained from PBMCs. These receptors originate from a male donor in good health and CMV-seronegative.

The chain has TRBV30 and TRBJ1-6, with TRBD1 matching 10 bases. CDR3 length: 14 amino acids. Germline CDR1 is GTSNPN and CDR2 is SVGIG (reference sequence). The trim removed 5 bases at V and 7 bases at J, leaving 5 bases unmatched. The CDR3 is CAWARQGANSPLHF. Written as DNA, the CDR3 is TGTGCCTGGGCCCGACAGGGGGCGAATTCACCCCTCCACTTT.

This chain joins TRBV10-3 and TRBJ2-2; 7 bases line up with TRBD2. Germline CDR1 ENHRY, CDR2 SYGVKD. The CDR3 length is 14 residues. Trimming removed 7 bases from V and 5 bases from J; junction bases left unmatched: 7. The CDR3 loop is CAITGLGETGELFF. As DNA, the CDR3 is TGTGCCATCACCGGACTAGGAGAAACCGGGGAGCTGTTTTTT.

The CDR3 coding sequence is TGCGCCAGCAGCCTCGACCTGCTCGCGGGGGCCTCCTACGAGCAGTACTTC. Its protein is CASSLDLLAGASYEQYF. The chain combines TRBV4-3 with TRBJ2-7, with D tentatively TRBD2 (7 bases). This CDR3 comprises 17 residues. Trimming removed 4 bases from V and 0 bases from J, with 19 bases in between. Germline assignment: CDR1 LGHNA and CDR2 YSLEER.

The table lists this clone with a few counts. The chain combines TRBV15 with TRBJ2-5, with 10 bases aligning to TRBD2. The V gene end was trimmed by 4 bases and the J gene end by 5 bases; junction bases not matched to a gene: 4. Per the germline V gene, CDR1 is LNHNV and CDR2 is YYDKDF (reference sequence). The CDR3 length is 14 residues. The CDR3 spells CATSKTSGEETQYF. CDR3 coding DNA: TGTGCCACCAGCAAAACTAGCGGGGAGGAGACCCAGTACTTC.

The CDR3 bases are TGTGCCAGCGGGTCGACTAGCGGGGCTCTTGAGACCCAGTACTTC. Its translation: CASGSTSGALETQYF. The chain uses TRBV6-1 and TRBJ2-5, with TRBD2 matching 11 bases. Germline V gene lookup returns CDR1 MNHNS and CDR2 SASEGT. This CDR3 spans 15 amino acids. V was pared by 8 bases and J by 5 bases, with 10 bases of the junction left unmatched.

This chain links TRBV7-9 with TRBJ1-1, with 7 nucleotides matching TRBD1. This CDR3 is 15 amino acids long. Per germline, CDR1 SEHNR and CDR2 FQNEAQ (reference sequence). Germline trimming cut 0 bases from V and 7 bases from J; bases unmatched to any gene: 8. The CDR3 protein is CASSLAYRGGDEAFF. CDR3 DNA: TGTGCCAGCAGCTTAGCTTACAGGGGTGGTGATGAAGCTTTCTTT.

This clone was recorded a few times. V and J are TRBV2 and TRBJ2-1, with TRBD2 matching over 9 bases. CDR1 and CDR2 (germline): SNHLY, FYNNEI. This CDR3 is 15 amino acids long. V shed 7 bases, J shed 8 bases, and the junction held 12 bases outside the gene matches. DNA of the CDR3: TGTGCCAGCACGGGGCGGGGGGGTATACGCTATGAGCAGTTCTTC. It yields the protein CASTGRGGIRYEQFF.

This rearrangement joins TRBV30 to TRBJ1-1; 8 positions match TRBD1. V lost 8 bases, J lost 5 bases, and 10 bases stayed unmatched. Looked up from germline, CDR1 is GTSNPN and CDR2 is SVGIG (reference sequence). The CDR3 consists of 13 residues. The CDR3 region has the DNA TGTGCCGGTACCAGGGGGCGGAATACTGAAGCTTTCTTT. This sequence encodes CAGTRGRNTEAFF.

The V call is TRBV7-8, the J call TRBJ2-2; the match to TRBD2 covers 9 bases. CDR3 length: 16 residues. V lost 2 bases, J lost 6 bases, and 7 bases stayed unmatched. Germline V lookup: CDR1 SGHVS, CDR2 FQNEAQ. CDR3 sequence: CASSLSGAGGPGELFF. For the CDR3, the DNA is TGTGCCAGCAGCTTATCGGGAGCGGGAGGACCCGGGGAGCTGTTTTTT.

The gene calls are TRBV11-2 and TRBJ2-7, with D unclear. This CDR3 comprises 14 residues. Trimming took 5 bases from V and 2 from J, leaving 13 bases between them. The germline V gene has CDR1 SGHAT and CDR2 FQNNGV. CDR3 sequence reads: CASSQIIRTYEQYF. CDR3 sequence (DNA): TGTGCCAGCAGCCAGATCATCAGGACCTACGAGCAGTACTTC.

The V gene is TRBV29-1, the J gene TRBJ1-2; 7 bases match TRBD1. This CDR3 contains 13 residues. From germline, CDR1 is SQVTM and CDR2 ANQGSEA. V was pared by 6 bases and J by 1 base, with 5 bases of the junction left unmatched. The CDR3, as DNA: TGCAGCGTGGGACAGACAGTTAACTATGGCTACACCTTC. Protein: CSVGQTVNYGYTF.

The chain has TRBV27 and TRBJ2-2, with a possible D match to TRBD1 (5 bases). In germline, CDR1 is MNHEY, CDR2 SMNVEV (reference sequence). V was pared by 5 bases and J by 7 bases, with 11 bases between. The CDR3 loop spans 13 amino acids. The CDR3 region has the DNA TGTGCCAGCAGTCCCAGGGTAATCGGGGAGCTGTTTTTT. Amino acids: CASSPRVIGELFF.

The CDR3 here is CASTRRGYDGYTF. The CDR3 DNA sequence: TGTGCCAGCACCCGACGGGGGTACGATGGCTACACCTTC. The chain is built from TRBV6-5 and TRBJ1-2; D perhaps matches TRBD1 (5 bases). V was pared by 7 bases and J by 6 bases, with 15 bases between. Germline loops: CDR1 MNHEY, CDR2 SVGAGI. This CDR3 has 13 amino acids.

The chain employs TRBV5-1 and TRBJ1-1, with TRBD1 identical over 9 bases. CDR1 and CDR2 (germline): SGHRS, YFSETQ. The CDR3 length is 15 residues. Trimming removed 0 bases from V and 4 bases from J; junction bases left unmatched: 4. In DNA, the CDR3 is TGCGCCAGCAGCTTGGCGACAGGGGGGAGCACTGAAGCTTTCTTT. Amino acid sequence: CASSLATGGSTEAFF.

The chain links TRBV6-5 to TRBJ2-7, with a weak D call TRBD1 (7 bases). V was clipped by 2 bases and J by 4 bases, with 15 bases between them. The CDR3 consists of 15 residues. CDR1 MNHEY and CDR2 SVGAGI come from the germline V gene. CDR3 sequence: CASSYLTGRWYEQYF. The CDR3 nucleotides are TGTGCCAGCAGTTACCTGACAGGGAGGTGGTACGAGCAGTACTTC.

V is TRBV19 and J is TRBJ2-7, with TRBD2 as a possible D gene (5 bases). The CDR3 runs to 16 residues. Germline values: CDR1 LNHDA, CDR2 SQIVND (reference sequence). V was pared by 2 bases and J by 3 bases, with 17 bases between. The DNA for the CDR3 is TGTGCCAGTAGTATACGCGGCCCAAGAGGGAACTACGAGCAGTACTTC. It specifies CASSIRGPRGNYEQYF.

The genes are TRBV5-1 and TRBJ2-1, with TRBD2 identical over 14 bases. The ends lost 1 base at V and 9 bases at J; junction bases unmatched: 6. This CDR3 has 16 residues. Germline V lookup: CDR1 SGHRS, CDR2 YFSETQ. CDR3 bases: TGCGCCAGCAGCTTGATGGGACTAGCGGGAGTAGGTGAGCAGTTCTTC. Encoded protein: CASSLMGLAGVGEQFF.

The chain is built from TRBV5-6 and TRBJ1-6; D is possibly TRBD1 (6 bases). The CDR3 covers 18 residues. Trimming removed 4 bases from V and 14 bases from J, with 31 bases in between. The V gene's germline CDR1 is SGHDT and CDR2 YYEEEE. CDR3 sequence: CASSVQGIARARRGSLHF. CDR3 bases: TGTGCCAGCAGCGTCCAGGGGATAGCGCGGGCCCGGCGTGGGTCCCTCCACTTT.

DNA for the CDR3: TGTGCCAGCAGTGGACAGGGGGAGGGAGATACGCAGTATTTT. Its translation: CASSGQGEGDTQYF. The chain couples TRBV6-6 to TRBJ2-3; TRBD1 aligns across 10 bases. V shed 5 bases and J 5 bases; nucleotides not matched to a gene: 4. CDR1 MNHNY and CDR2 SVGAGI come from the germline V gene (reference sequence). The CDR3 is 14 amino acids.

Turning to this clone: The same CDR3 is also encoded by other DNA sequences in this sample. This chain links TRBV7-3 with TRBJ2-1, with 8 bases aligning to TRBD1. Losses at the gene ends were 4 bases for V and 6 bases for J; bases not matched to a gene: 5. Germline V lookup: CDR1 SGHTA, CDR2 FQGTGA. This CDR3 is built from 14 residues. CDR3 loop: CASSSDRVGNEQFF. CDR3 DNA sequence: TGTGCCAGCAGCTCGGACAGGGTGGGCAATGAGCAGTTCTTC.

This clone was counted a few times. The CDR3 here is CASKASGGNTEAFF. The CDR3 DNA is TGTGCCAGCAAAGCCTCGGGAGGGAACACTGAAGCTTTCTTT. The chain employs TRBV5-4 and TRBJ1-1; D is uncertain. V lost 6 bases to trimming and J lost 1 base, with 13 bases between them. Germline CDR1 reads SGHNT; CDR2 reads YYREEE (reference sequence). This CDR3 is built from 14 residues.

This chain links TRBV19 with TRBJ1-2, with D perhaps TRBD1 (5 bases). The ends were cut back, 0 bases at V and 4 bases at J, with 12 bases in the middle. The CDR3 contains 15 residues. Germline CDR1 reads LNHDA; CDR2 reads SQIVND (reference sequence). As DNA, the CDR3 is TGTGCCAGTAGTATAGATCCGGGGGGAACCTATGGCTACACCTTC. It yields the protein CASSIDPGGTYGYTF.

This clone came up once. The CDR3 region has the DNA TGTGCCACCTGGGGGACTAGCGGGAGCAATGAGCAGTTCTTC. Its translation: CATWGTSGSNEQFF. The rearrangement joins TRBV6-5 to TRBJ2-1, with 14 bases matching TRBD2. Germline V gene sequence: CDR1 MNHEY, CDR2 SVGAGI. The V and J ends lost 10 bases and 6 bases, in that order; junction bases with no gene match: 5. This CDR3 spans 14 amino acids.

The chain is built from TRBV9 and TRBJ1-1; 7 nucleotides line up with TRBD1. The ends lost 3 bases at V and 8 bases at J; junction bases unmatched: 7. The CDR3 covers 13 residues. CDR1 SGDLS and CDR2 YYNGEE come from the germline V gene. CDR3 residues: CASSDDRELEAFF. The DNA for the CDR3 is TGTGCCAGCAGCGACGACAGGGAGCTGGAAGCTTTCTTT.

The genes are TRBV18 and TRBJ2-7; TRBD1 aligns across 9 bases. V dropped 6 bases and J dropped 4; count of bases not matched to a gene: 10. Germline assignment: CDR1 KGHSH and CDR2 LQKENI. CDR3 size: 15 residues. The CDR3 is CASSEGTGRTYEQYF. The DNA for the CDR3 is TGTGCCAGCTCCGAAGGGACAGGGCGTACATACGAGCAGTACTTC.

The chain carries TRBV27 and TRBJ1-2; possible D gene TRBD1, 6 bases. Germline CDR1 MNHEY, CDR2 SMNVEV (reference sequence). Trimming took 4 bases from V and 2 from J, leaving 14 bases between them. The CDR3 consists of 15 residues. The CDR3 DNA follows: TGTGCCAGCAGTTCCTACAGGGTGGACAACTATGGCTACACCTTC. Translated: CASSSYRVDNYGYTF.

The V and J genes are TRBV30 and TRBJ2-1; 9 bases map to TRBD1. The germline gives CDR1 GTSNPN, CDR2 SVGIG (reference sequence). This CDR3 region has 13 residues. J lost 12 bases, V lost 3 bases, and 9 bases had no gene match. CDR3 bases: TGTGCCTGGAGCTCCGGACAGGGGTTCGGGCAGTTCTTC. It is translated as CAWSSGQGFGQFF.

The V call is TRBV5-1, the J call TRBJ2-1, with 12 bases that match TRBD2. The CDR3 sequence is 15 residues long. Germline V lookup: CDR1 SGHRS, CDR2 YFSETQ. With V trimmed by 4 bases and J by 7 bases, 6 bases remained unmatched. For the CDR3, the DNA is TGCGCCAGCAGCGGCCGGACTAGCGGGAATAATGAGCAGTTCTTC. Protein product: CASSGRTSGNNEQFF.

This chain connects TRBV5-1 to TRBJ2-1, with 14 bases that match TRBD2. Germline values: CDR1 SGHRS, CDR2 YFSETQ. This CDR3 spans 15 amino acids. V lost 4 bases and J lost 6; bases outside the gene matches: 3. This CDR3 reads CASSPGTSGGNEQFF. The CDR3 DNA reads as TGCGCCAGCAGCCCGGGGACTAGCGGGGGCAATGAGCAGTTCTTC. The whole variable domain, filled in from reference TRBV5-1 and TRBJ2-1, reads KAGVTQTPRYLIKTRGQQVTLSCSPISGHRSVSWYQQTPGQGLQFLFEYFSETQRNKGNFPGRFSGRQFSNSRSEMNVSTLELGDSALYLCASSPGTSGGNEQFFGPGTRLTVL.

The V call is TRBV2, the J call TRBJ2-5; 7 bases match TRBD1. Germline V gives CDR1 SNHLY, CDR2 FYNNEI. The CDR3 length is 15 residues. After removal of 9 bases from V and 0 bases from J, the junction contained 10 bases not matched to a gene. The CDR3 sequence is CARHTDRRYQETQYF. The CDR3 nucleotides are TGTGCCAGGCATACGGACAGGAGGTACCAAGAGACCCAGTACTTC. Variable domain in full (rest from reference TRBV2 and TRBJ2-5): EPEVTQTPSHQVTQMGQEVILRCVPISNHLYFYWYRQILGQKVEFLVSFYNNEISEKSEIFDDQFSVERPDGSNFTLKIRSTKLEDSAMYFCARHTDRRYQETQYFGPGTRLLVL.